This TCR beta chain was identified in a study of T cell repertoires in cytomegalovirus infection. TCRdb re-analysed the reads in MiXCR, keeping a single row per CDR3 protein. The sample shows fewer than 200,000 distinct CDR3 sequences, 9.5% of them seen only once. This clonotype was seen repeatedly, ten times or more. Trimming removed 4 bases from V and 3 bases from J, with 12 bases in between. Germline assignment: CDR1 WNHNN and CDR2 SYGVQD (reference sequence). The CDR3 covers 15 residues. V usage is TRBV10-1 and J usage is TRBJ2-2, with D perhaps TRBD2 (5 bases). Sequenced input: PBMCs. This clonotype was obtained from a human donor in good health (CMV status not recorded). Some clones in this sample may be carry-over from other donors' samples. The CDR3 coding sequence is TGCGCCAGCAGTGTTGGCGGGCGCGACACCGGGGAGCTGTTTTTT. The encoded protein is CASSVGGRDTGELFF.